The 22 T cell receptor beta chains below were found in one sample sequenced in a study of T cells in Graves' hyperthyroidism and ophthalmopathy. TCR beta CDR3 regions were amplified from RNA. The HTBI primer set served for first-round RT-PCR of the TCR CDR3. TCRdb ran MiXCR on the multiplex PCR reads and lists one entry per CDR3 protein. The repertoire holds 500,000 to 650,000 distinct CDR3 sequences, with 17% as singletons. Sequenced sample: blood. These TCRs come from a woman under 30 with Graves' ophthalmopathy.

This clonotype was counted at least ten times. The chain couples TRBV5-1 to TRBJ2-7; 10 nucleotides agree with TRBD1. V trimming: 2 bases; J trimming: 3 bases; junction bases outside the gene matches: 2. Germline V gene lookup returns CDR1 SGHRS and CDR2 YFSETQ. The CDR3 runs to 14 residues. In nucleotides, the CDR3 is TGCGCCAGCAGCTTAGACAGGGGGCGCTACGAGCAGTACTTC. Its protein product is CASSLDRGRYEQYF.

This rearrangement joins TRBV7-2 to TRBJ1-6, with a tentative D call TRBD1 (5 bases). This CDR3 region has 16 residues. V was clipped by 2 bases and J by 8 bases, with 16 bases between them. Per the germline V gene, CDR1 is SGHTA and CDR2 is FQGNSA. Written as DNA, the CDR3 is TGTGCCAGCAGCTTATGGCTCGGAGGGGCGTATTCACCCCTCCACTTT. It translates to CASSLWLGGAYSPLHF.

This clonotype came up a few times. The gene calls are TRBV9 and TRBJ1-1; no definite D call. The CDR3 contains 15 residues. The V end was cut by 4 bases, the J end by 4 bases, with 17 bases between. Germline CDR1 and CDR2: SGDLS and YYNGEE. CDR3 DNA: TGTGCCAGCAGCCCCCGGTGGGCAGGAGCCACTGAAGCTTTCTTT. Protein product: CASSPRWAGATEAFF.

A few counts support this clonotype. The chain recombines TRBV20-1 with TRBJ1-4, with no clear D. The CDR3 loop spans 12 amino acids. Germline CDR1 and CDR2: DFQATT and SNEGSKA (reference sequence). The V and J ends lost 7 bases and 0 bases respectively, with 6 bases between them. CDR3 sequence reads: CSVTPTNEKLFF. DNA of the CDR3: TGCAGTGTGACACCAACTAATGAAAAACTGTTTTTT.

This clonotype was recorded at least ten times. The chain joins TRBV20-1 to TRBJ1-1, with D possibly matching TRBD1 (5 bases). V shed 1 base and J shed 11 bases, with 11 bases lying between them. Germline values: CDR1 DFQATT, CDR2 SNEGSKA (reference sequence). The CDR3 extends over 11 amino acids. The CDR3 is CSARGEGNAFF. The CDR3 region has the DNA TGCAGTGCTAGAGGGGAGGGGAACGCTTTCTTT.

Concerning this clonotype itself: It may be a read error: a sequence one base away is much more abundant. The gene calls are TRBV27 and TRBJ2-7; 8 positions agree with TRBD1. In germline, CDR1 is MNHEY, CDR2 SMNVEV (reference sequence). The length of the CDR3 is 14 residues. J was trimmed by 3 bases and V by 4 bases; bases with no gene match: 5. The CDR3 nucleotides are TGTGCCAGCAGTTCCGCGACAGGGGTCTACGAGCAGTACTTC. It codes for CASSSATGVYEQYF.

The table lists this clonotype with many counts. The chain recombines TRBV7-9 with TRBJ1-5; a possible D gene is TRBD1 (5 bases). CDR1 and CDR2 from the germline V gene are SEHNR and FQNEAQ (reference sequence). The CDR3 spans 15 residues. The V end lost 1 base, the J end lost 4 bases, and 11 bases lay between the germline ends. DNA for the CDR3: TGTGCCAGCAGCTTAGGGCAGGGCGTGAATCAGCCCCAGCATTTT. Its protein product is CASSLGQGVNQPQHF. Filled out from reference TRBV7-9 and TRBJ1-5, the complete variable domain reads DTGVSQNPRHKITKRGQNVTFRCDPISEHNRLYWYRQTLGQGPEFLTYFQNEAQLEKSRLLSDRFSAERPKGSFSTLEIQRTEQGDSAMYLCASSLGQGVNQPQHFGDGTRLSIL.

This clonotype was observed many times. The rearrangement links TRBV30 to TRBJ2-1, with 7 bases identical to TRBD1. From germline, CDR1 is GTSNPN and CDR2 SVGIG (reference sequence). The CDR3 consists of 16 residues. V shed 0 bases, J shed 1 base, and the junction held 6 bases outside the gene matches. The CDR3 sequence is CAWSVSRTGSYNEQFF. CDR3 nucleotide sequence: TGTGCCTGGAGTGTAAGCCGGACAGGATCCTACAATGAGCAGTTCTTC.

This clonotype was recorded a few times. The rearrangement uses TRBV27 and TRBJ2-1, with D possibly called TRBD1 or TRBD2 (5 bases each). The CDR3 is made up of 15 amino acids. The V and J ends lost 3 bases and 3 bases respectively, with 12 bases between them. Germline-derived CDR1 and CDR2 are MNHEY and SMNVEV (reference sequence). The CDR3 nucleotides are TGTGCCAGCAGTTTTAGGGACGGAAACTACAATGAGCAGTTCTTC. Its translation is CASSFRDGNYNEQFF.

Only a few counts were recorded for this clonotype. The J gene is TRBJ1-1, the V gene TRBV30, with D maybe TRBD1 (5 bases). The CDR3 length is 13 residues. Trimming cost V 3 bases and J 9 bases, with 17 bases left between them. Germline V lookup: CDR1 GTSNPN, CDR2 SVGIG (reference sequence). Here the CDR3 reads CAWRRTGDFKAFF. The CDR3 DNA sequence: TGTGCCTGGAGGCGAACCGGGGACTTCAAAGCTTTCTTT.

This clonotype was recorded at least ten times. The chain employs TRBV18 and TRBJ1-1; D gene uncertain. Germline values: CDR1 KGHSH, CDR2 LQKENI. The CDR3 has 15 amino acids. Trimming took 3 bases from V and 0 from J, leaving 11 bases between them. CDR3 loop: CASSPGPNLNTEAFF. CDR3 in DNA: TGTGCCAGCTCACCCGGTCCCAACTTGAACACTGAAGCTTTCTTT.

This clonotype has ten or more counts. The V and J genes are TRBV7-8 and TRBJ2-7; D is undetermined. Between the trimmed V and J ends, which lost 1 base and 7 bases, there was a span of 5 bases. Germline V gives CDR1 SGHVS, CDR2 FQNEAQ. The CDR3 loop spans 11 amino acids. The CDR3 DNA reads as TGTGCCAGCAGCTTAGGGCTTGAGCAGTACTTC. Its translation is CASSLGLEQYF.

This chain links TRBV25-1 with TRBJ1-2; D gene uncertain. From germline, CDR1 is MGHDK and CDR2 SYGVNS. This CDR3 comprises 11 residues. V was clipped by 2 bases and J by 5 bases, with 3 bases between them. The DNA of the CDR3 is TGTGCCAGCAGTGAAGTTTATGGCTACACCTTC. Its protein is CASSEVYGYTF.

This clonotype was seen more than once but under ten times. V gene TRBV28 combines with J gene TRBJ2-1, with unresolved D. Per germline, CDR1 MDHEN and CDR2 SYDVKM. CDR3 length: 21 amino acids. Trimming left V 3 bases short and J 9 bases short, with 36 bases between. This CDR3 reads CASSLNRGLNTNALTIGEQFF. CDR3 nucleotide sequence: TGTGCCAGCAGTTTGAATCGAGGTCTTAACACAAATGCCCTCACAATCGGTGAGCAGTTCTTC.

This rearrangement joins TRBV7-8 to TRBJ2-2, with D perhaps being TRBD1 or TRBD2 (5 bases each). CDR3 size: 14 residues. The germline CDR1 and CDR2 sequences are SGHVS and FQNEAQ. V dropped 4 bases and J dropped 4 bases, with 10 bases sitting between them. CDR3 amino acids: CASSWDPGTGELFF. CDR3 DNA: TGTGCCAGCAGCTGGGACCCGGGCACCGGGGAGCTGTTTTTT.

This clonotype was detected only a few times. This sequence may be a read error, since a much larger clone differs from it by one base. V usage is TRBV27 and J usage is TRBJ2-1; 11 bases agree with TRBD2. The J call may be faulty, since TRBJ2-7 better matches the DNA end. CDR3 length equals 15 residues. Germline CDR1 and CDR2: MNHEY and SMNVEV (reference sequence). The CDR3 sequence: CARRILAGEDNEQYF. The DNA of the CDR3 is TGTGCCAGACGAATACTAGCGGGGGAGGACAATGAGCAGTACTTC.

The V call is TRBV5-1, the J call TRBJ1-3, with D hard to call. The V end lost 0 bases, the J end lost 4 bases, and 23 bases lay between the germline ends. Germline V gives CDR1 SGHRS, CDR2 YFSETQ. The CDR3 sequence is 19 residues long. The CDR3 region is CASSLVPHFSDISGNTIYF. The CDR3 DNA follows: TGCGCCAGCAGCTTGGTTCCGCACTTTTCAGACATCTCAGGAAACACCATATATTTT.

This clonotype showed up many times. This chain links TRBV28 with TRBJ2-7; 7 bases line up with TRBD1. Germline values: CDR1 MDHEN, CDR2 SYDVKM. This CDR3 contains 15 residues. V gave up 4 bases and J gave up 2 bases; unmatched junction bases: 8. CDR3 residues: CASSSVAGGTYEQYF. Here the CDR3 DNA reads TGTGCCAGCAGTTCAGTGGCAGGGGGAACCTACGAGCAGTACTTC.

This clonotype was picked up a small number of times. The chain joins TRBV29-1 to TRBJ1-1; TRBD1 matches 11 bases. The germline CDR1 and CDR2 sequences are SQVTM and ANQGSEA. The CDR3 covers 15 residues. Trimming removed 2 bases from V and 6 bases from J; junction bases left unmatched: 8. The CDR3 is CSVETPGQGVPEAFF. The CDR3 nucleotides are TGCAGCGTTGAAACTCCGGGACAGGGGGTCCCTGAAGCTTTCTTT.

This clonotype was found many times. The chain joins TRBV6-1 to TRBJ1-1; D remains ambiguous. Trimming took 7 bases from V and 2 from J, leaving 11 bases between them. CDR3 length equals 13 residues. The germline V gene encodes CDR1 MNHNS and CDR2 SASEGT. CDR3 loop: CASTEVGNTEAFF. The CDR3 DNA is TGTGCCAGCACAGAGGTCGGAAACACTGAAGCTTTCTTT.

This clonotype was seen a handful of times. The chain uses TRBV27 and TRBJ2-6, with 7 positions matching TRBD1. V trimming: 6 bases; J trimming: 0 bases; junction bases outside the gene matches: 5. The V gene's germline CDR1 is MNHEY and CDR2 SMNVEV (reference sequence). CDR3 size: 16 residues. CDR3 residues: CASRQGIGSGANVLTF. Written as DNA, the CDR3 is TGTGCCAGCAGACAGGGGATCGGCTCTGGGGCCAACGTCCTGACTTTC. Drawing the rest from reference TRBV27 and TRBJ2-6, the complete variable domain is EAQVTQNPRYLITVTGKKLTVTCSQNMNHEYMSWYRQDPGLGLRQIYYSMNVEVTDKGDVPEGYKVSRKEKRNFPLILESPSPNQTSLYFCASRQGIGSGANVLTFGAGSRLTVL.

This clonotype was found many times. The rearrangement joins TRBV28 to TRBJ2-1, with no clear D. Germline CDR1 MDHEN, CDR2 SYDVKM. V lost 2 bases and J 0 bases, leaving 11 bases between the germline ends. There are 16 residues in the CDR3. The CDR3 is CASSLLSRSSYNEQFF. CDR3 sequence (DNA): TGTGCCAGCAGTTTACTGTCCAGAAGCTCCTACAATGAGCAGTTCTTC. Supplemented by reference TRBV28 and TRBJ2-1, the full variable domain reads DVKVTQSSRYLVKRTGEKVFLECVQDMDHENMFWYRQDPGLGLRLIYFSYDVKMKEKGDIPEGYSVSREKKERFSLILESASTNQTSMYLCASSLLSRSSYNEQFFGPGTRLTVL.